The 18 T cell receptor beta chains below all came from one sample that was sequenced in a study of blood T cell repertoires in COVID-19. Measured with immunoSEQ multiplex PCR; TCRdb has only the in-frame clones, and not every one. The table has some 19,000 clones, approximately 92% seen once. Sequenced input: peripheral blood. Every receptor here comes from a man aged 60 to 69 with active COVID-19.

This chain connects TRBV13 to TRBJ2-2, with unresolved D. Deletions cut 4 bases from V and 2 bases from J, with 2 bases between. The CDR3 totals 12 residues. CDR1 is PRHDT and CDR2 is FYEKMQ in the germline V gene (reference sequence). CDR3 coding DNA: TGTGCCAGCAGCTCAAACACCGGGGAGCTGTTTTTT. It codes for CASSSNTGELFF.

The V gene is TRBV4-1, the J gene TRBJ2-3; 9 bases agree with TRBD2. CDR1 MGHRA and CDR2 YSYEKL come from the germline V gene. The CDR3 is 16 residues long. The ends lost 3 bases at V and 5 bases at J; junction bases unmatched: 9. This chain's CDR3 is CASSQYGGGVIDTQYF. The CDR3, as DNA: TGCGCCAGCAGCCAGTACGGCGGGGGGGTAATAGATACGCAGTATTTT.

The V call is TRBV19, the J call TRBJ2-5; possibly TRBD2 for D (6 bases). The V end was cut by 3 bases, the J end by 0 bases, with 11 bases between. In germline, CDR1 is LNHDA, CDR2 SQIVND (reference sequence). The CDR3 contains 15 residues. CDR3 loop: CASSMVRGYQETQYF. The CDR3 nucleotides are TGTGCCAGTAGTATGGTGCGGGGTTACCAAGAGACCCAGTACTTC.

The V call is TRBV5-4, the J call TRBJ1-2; 9 positions match TRBD1. The CDR3 totals 14 residues. Germline trimming cut 4 bases from V and 4 bases from J; bases unmatched to any gene: 5. The germline gives CDR1 SGHNT, CDR2 YYREEE (reference sequence). CDR3 sequence: CASSQQGATYGYTF. The CDR3 DNA reads TGTGCCAGCAGCCAACAGGGGGCGACCTATGGCTACACCTTC.

V is TRBV30 and J is TRBJ2-1; a weak D match, TRBD2 (6 bases). The CDR3 has 16 residues. Trimming left V 0 bases short and J 0 bases short, with 12 bases between. Germline CDR1 and CDR2: GTSNPN and SVGIG (reference sequence). Here the CDR3 DNA reads TGTGCCTGGAGTGTGCGGGGCCTTAGCTCCTACAATGAGCAGTTCTTC. It codes for CAWSVRGLSSYNEQFF.

The gene calls are TRBV30 and TRBJ2-7; the match to TRBD2 covers 8 bases. The CDR3 runs 16 residues. Germline V gene data show CDR1 as GTSNPN and CDR2 as SVGIG (reference sequence). After removal of 0 bases from V and 7 bases from J, the junction contained 14 bases not matched to a gene. For the CDR3, the DNA is TGTGCCTGGAGTGTACGGGGGGGGAGGATGGTGAGGGAGCAGTACTTC. Encoded protein: CAWSVRGGRMVREQYF.

The chain combines TRBV13 with TRBJ1-2; D ambiguous. The germline gives CDR1 PRHDT, CDR2 FYEKMQ (reference sequence). There are 14 residues in the CDR3. Trimming pared 4 bases from V and 6 bases from J, leaving 15 bases between. This CDR3 is CASSSFEPVDGYTF. DNA for the CDR3: TGTGCCAGCAGCTCCTTTGAGCCCGTAGATGGCTACACCTTC.

The chain combines TRBV7-6 with TRBJ1-3; a possible D gene is TRBD1 (6 bases). CDR1 and CDR2 from the germline V gene are SGHVS and FNYEAQ. V lost 4 bases, J lost 0 bases, and 13 bases lay in between. The CDR3 is 16 residues long. This CDR3 reads CASSSWTDSSGNTIYF. The CDR3 DNA reads as TGTGCCAGCAGCTCATGGACAGATTCCTCTGGAAACACCATATATTTT.

The chain uses TRBV19 and TRBJ1-2, with 7 bases aligning to TRBD1. With V trimmed by 5 bases and J by 4 bases, 16 bases remained unmatched. This CDR3 spans 17 amino acids. The germline gives CDR1 LNHDA, CDR2 SQIVND (reference sequence). CDR3 sequence reads: CASSYRDSIFPGYGYTF. CDR3 in DNA: TGTGCCAGTAGTTATCGGGACAGTATATTCCCTGGCTATGGCTACACCTTC.

J is TRBJ1-1 and V is TRBV3-1 (or the pseudogene TRBV3-2); D remains unclear. The CDR3 runs 14 residues. Trimming shortened V by 4 bases and J by 2 bases, and 11 bases separated the two germline ends. Germline CDR1 LGHDT, CDR2 YNNKEL (reference sequence). The CDR3 here is CASSRRADNTEAFF. The CDR3 region has the DNA TGTGCCAGCAGCCGGAGGGCGGATAACACTGAAGCTTTCTTT.

The V and J genes are TRBV7-2 and TRBJ2-1; 14 bases fit TRBD2. The germline gives CDR1 SGHTA, CDR2 FQGNSA. The CDR3 length is 18 residues. The V and J ends lost 4 bases and 7 bases, in that order; junction bases with no gene match: 12. This CDR3 reads CASSYTGTSGGPVNEQFF. The CDR3 region has the DNA TGTGCCAGCAGCTATACCGGGACTAGCGGGGGCCCTGTTAATGAGCAGTTCTTC. The variable domain in full, completed from reference TRBV7-2 and TRBJ2-1, reads GAGVSQSPSNKVTEKGKDVELRCDPISGHTALYWYRQSLGQGLEFLIYFQGNSAPDKSGLPSDRFSAERTGGSVSTLTIQRTQQEDSAVYLCASSYTGTSGGPVNEQFFGPGTRLTVL.

This chain links TRBV2 with TRBJ2-2, with 12 nucleotides matching TRBD1. Germline CDR1 SNHLY, CDR2 FYNNEI. V shed 7 bases and J 5 bases; nucleotides not matched to a gene: 2. CDR3 length: 14 residues. DNA for the CDR3: TGTGCCAGCAAGGGACAGGGGGCAACCGGGGAGCTGTTTTTT. Residues: CASKGQGATGELFF.

This chain connects TRBV6-5 to TRBJ2-5, with 9 bases matching TRBD1. Trimming removed 5 bases from V and 7 bases from J; junction bases left unmatched: 8. The germline V gene encodes CDR1 MNHEY and CDR2 SVGAGI. The CDR3 sequence is 14 residues long. The CDR3 coding sequence is TGTGCCAGCAGTCCACGGACAGGGGCGGGGACCCAGTACTTC. As protein: CASSPRTGAGTQYF.

The gene calls are TRBV28 and TRBJ2-1; 8 positions match TRBD2. Trimming cost V 8 bases and J 0 bases; bases outside gene matches: 15. CDR3 length equals 18 residues. The germline V gene encodes CDR1 MDHEN and CDR2 SYDVKM. The CDR3 nucleotides read TGTGCCAGCCCCCCCGGGGGGGCCTCATTGAGCTCCTACAATGAGCAGTTCTTC. This encodes CASPPGGASLSSYNEQFF.

This clone was recorded a few times. The chain recombines TRBV5-4 with TRBJ2-7; tentatively, D is TRBD1 (6 bases). Germline CDR1 reads SGHNT; CDR2 reads YYREEE (reference sequence). V was pared by 1 base and J by 0 bases, with 8 bases between. The CDR3 length is 14 residues. The CDR3 sequence is CASSLTQGSYEQYF. The CDR3 DNA follows: TGTGCCAGCAGCTTGACACAGGGCTCCTACGAGCAGTACTTC.

This sequence joins TRBV19 and TRBJ2-2; TRBD2 might be the D (6 bases). CDR3 length: 12 residues. Germline V gives CDR1 LNHDA, CDR2 SQIVND (reference sequence). V was clipped by 5 bases and J by 8 bases, with 9 bases between them. This CDR3 is CASSSSAGELFF. In DNA form, the CDR3 reads TGTGCCAGTAGTTCTAGCGCGGGGGAGCTGTTTTTT. Drawing the rest from reference TRBV19 and TRBJ2-2, the complete variable domain is DGGITQSPKYLFRKEGQNVTLSCEQNLNHDAMYWYRQDPGQGLRLIYYSQIVNDFQKGDIAEGYSVSREKKESFPLTVTSAQKNPTAFYLCASSSSAGELFFGEGSRLTVL.

The gene calls are TRBV28 and TRBJ1-2; no firm D call. V lost 7 bases, J lost 2 bases, and 5 bases lay in between. The CDR3 is 11 amino acids. Germline-derived CDR1 and CDR2 are MDHEN and SYDVKM. Here the CDR3 DNA reads TGTGCCAGCATGCAGAACTATGGCTACACCTTC. Its protein product is CASMQNYGYTF.

V usage is TRBV23-1 and J usage is TRBJ2-7, with D possibly being TRBD1 (5 bases). TRBV23-1 falls under the ORF class, with uncertain function. This CDR3 has 12 residues. Between the trimmed V and J ends, which lost 10 bases and 3 bases, there was a span of 13 bases. Written as DNA, the CDR3 is TGCGCCAAGGTAGGACAAGTCTACGAGCAGTACTTC. Encoded protein: CAKVGQVYEQYF.